This TCR beta chain was profiled in a study of shared clonotypes between healthy human individuals. Here immunoSEQ multiplex PCR was the method, and the copy in TCRdb shows in-frame clones only, minus some. The sample shows 650,000 to 800,000 clones, around 90% of them seen only once. The CDR3 sequence is 15 residues long. The germline V gene encodes CDR1 MNHNS and CDR2 SASEGT. V shed 2 bases and J shed 2 bases, with 12 bases lying between them. Naive CD8 populations comprised CD45RO-negative cells positively selected for CCR7, excluding terminally differentiated effector memory CD45RA+ cells. Specimen: naive CD8+ T cells sorted from blood. The chain joins TRBV6-1 to TRBJ1-2, with D possibly matching TRBD1 (6 bases). The receptor comes from a man aged 25 to 45 in good health. The DNA for the CDR3 is TGTGCCAGCAGTGAATATTTTCAGGGGAACTATGGCTACACCTTC. It codes for CASSEYFQGNYGYTF.